A selection of T cell receptor beta chains follows, all from one sample in a study of cytomegalovirus exposure and HLA in healthy donors. Sequencing used immunoSEQ multiplex PCR; TCRdb keeps in-frame clones, though not all of them. This sample has hundreds of thousands of clones, with nearly 80% found just once. Sequencing used PBMCs. The receptor set was obtained from a man between 18 and 29 years old in good health and CMV-seronegative. Both conserved end residues are part of each CDR3. Each record gives: J gene, V gene, clone size, D gene, CDR3 DNA, CDR3 protein. The D gene is left open where the match is weak. Expanded clones get a size class; other rows say once, few or many, or leave the size out.

TRBJ2-3	TRBV5-4	-	-	TGTGCCAGCAGCTTGGCCTCTACAGGGAGAGACACAGATACGCAGTATTTT	CASSLASTGRDTDTQYF
TRBJ2-3	TRBV29-1	-	TRBD1	TGCAGCGTTGAAGGGAGGACAGGGGAGACAGATACGCAGTATTTT	CSVEGRTGETDTQYF
TRBJ2-7	TRBV19	-	-	TGTGCCAGTAGTATAGGTTCCAGGGTGGAGTACGAGCAGTACTTC	CASSIGSRVEYEQYF
TRBJ2-1	TRBV28	-	-	-	CASSSSAGPFVNEQFF
TRBJ2-7	TRBV7-6	-	TRBD2	TGTGCCAGCAGCTTAGAGGCTAGCGGGAGAATCATCTCCAGCGAGCAGTACTTC	CASSLEASGRIISSEQYF
TRBJ2-7	TRBV6-6	-	-	TGTGCCAGCAGCCTCGAGCAAACGGTGGTGTACGAGCAGTACTTC	CASSLEQTVVYEQYF
TRBJ2-7	TRBV2	few	TRBD1	TGTGCCAGCAGTTTCCCCGGGACAGGGCACGAGCAGTACTTC	CASSFPGTGHEQYF
TRBJ1-4	TRBV19	-	-	TGTGCCAGTAGCCTCCGGGACTTTAATGAAAAACTGTTTTTT	CASSLRDFNEKLFF
TRBJ1-4	TRBV4-3	-	TRBD1	TGCGCCAGCAGCCAGGAAATGGACAGGGAAAAACTGTTTTTT	CASSQEMDREKLFF
TRBJ2-7	TRBV14	few	-	TGTGCCAGCAGTAGTCACAGGACCTACGAGCAGTACTTC	CASSSHRTYEQYF
TRBJ1-2	TRBV15	-	TRBD1	TGTGCCACCAGCAGAGATACATTACTCGGGACAGATAAATATGGCTACACCTTC	CATSRDTLLGTDKYGYTF